This entry lists 5 T cell receptor beta chains sequenced from one sample in a study of early T cells in non-severe SARS-CoV-2 infection. A single record per CDR3 protein comes from TCRdb applying MiXCR to the 5' RACE reads. The sample has 35,000 to 40,000 distinct CDR3 sequences, under 5% seen once. The material sequenced was whole blood. These receptors came from an adult who was a healthcare worker with PCR-confirmed SARS-CoV-2 infection or an uninfected control (not recorded which).

This clonotype was seen at least ten times. The chain couples TRBV5-1 to TRBJ2-7; D uncertain. Germline lookup yields CDR1 SGHRS and CDR2 YFSETQ. The CDR3 consists of 15 residues. Trimming stripped 4 bases from V and 3 bases from J, with 17 bases between. Here the CDR3 DNA reads TGCGCCAGCAGCCCGGGCCCAGAAGCCCTCTACGAGCAGTACTTC. Protein product: CASSPGPEALYEQYF.

This chain uses TRBV4-1 with TRBJ2-7; 8 bases are a match to TRBD1. This CDR3 region has 15 residues. CDR1 MGHRA and CDR2 YSYEKL come from the germline V gene. The V segment lost 2 bases and the J segment 1 base; nucleotides outside the gene matches: 4. CDR3: CASSQPTGGSYEQYF. As DNA, the CDR3 is TGCGCCAGCAGCCAACCCACAGGGGGTTCCTACGAGCAGTACTTC.

This clonotype came up many times. This chain joins TRBV19 and TRBJ1-2; D perhaps matches TRBD1 (6 bases). The CDR3 spans 16 residues. The germline V gene has CDR1 LNHDA and CDR2 SQIVND (reference sequence). Trimming took 6 bases from V and 6 from J, leaving 23 bases between them. CDR3 in DNA: TGTGCCAGTAGATCCCCGGGGGCTAACACACCCCATGGCTACACCTTC. Translated, it gives CASRSPGANTPHGYTF. Combining the CDR3 with reference TRBV19 and TRBJ1-2 gives the whole variable domain DGGITQSPKYLFRKEGQNVTLSCEQNLNHDAMYWYRQDPGQGLRLIYYSQIVNDFQKGDIAEGYSVSREKKESFPLTVTSAQKNPTAFYLCASRSPGANTPHGYTFGSGTRLTVV.

This clonotype occurred many times. The chain employs TRBV5-1 and TRBJ2-5, with 9 bases matching TRBD1. The CDR3 totals 15 residues. Unmatched junction bases numbered 3, after V lost 3 bases and J lost 0 bases. The germline gives CDR1 SGHRS, CDR2 YFSETQ. CDR3 coding DNA: TGCGCCAGCAGCTATGGGGACAGGGACCAAGAGACCCAGTACTTC. This encodes CASSYGDRDQETQYF.

The sample holds many counts of this clonotype. The chain links TRBV12-3 or TRBV12-4 to TRBJ1-5; TRBD1 might be the D (6 bases). The germline V and J ends were trimmed by 6 bases and 6 bases, with 9 bases remaining between them. The CDR3 has 12 residues. The CDR3 spells CASRQGPQPQHF. The CDR3 DNA reads as TGTGCCAGCAGACAGGGCCCTCAGCCCCAGCATTTT.